The rows below give T cell receptor beta chains drawn from one sample of a study of blood T cell repertoires in COVID-19. The protocol was immunoSEQ multiplex PCR, while the TCRdb copy is restricted to in-frame clones and leaves out a portion. The table has 300,000 to 350,000 clones, approximately 86% seen once. Sequenced material: peripheral blood. Source of these receptors: a man between 18 and 35 years old with active or convalescent COVID-19. The CDR3 runs from the conserved cysteine through the conserved F or W. The D gene is left open where the match is weak.

v_gene	d_gene	j_gene	CDR3nt	CDR3aa
TRBV28	TRBD1	TRBJ1-5	TGTGCCAGCAGTTTTAGCAGGGGGCATCAGCCCCAGCATTTT	CASSFSRGHQPQHF
TRBV24-1	TRBD2	TRBJ2-2	TGTGCCACCGGACCGGCGGGAGGCACCGGGGAGCTGTTTTTT	CATGPAGGTGELFF
TRBV9	-	TRBJ2-6	TGTGCCAGCAGCGTTCGGGGCGGGGTAGCCTCTGGGGCCAACGTCCTGACTTTC	CASSVRGGVASGANVLTF
TRBV3-1/TRBV3-2	TRBD2	TRBJ2-4	TGTGCCAGCAGCCAACTGGGACTAGCGTTGAGCGCGGCCAAAAACATTCAGTACTTC	CASSQLGLALSAAKNIQYF
TRBV3-1/TRBV3-2	TRBD2	TRBJ2-3	TGTGCCAGCAGCCAACGGGAGGGTTTAGATACGCAGTATTTT	CASSQREGLDTQYF
TRBV21-1	-	TRBJ2-3	TGTGCCAGCAGCAACGGGGTAGCGCGAAACACAGATACGCAGTATTTT	CASSNGVARNTDTQYF
TRBV5-1	TRBD2	TRBJ2-1	TGCGCCAGCAGCTTGGCACCGGGAGGAAATGAGCAGTTCTTC	CASSLAPGGNEQFF
TRBV4-1	TRBD1	TRBJ1-1	TGCGCCAGCAGCCGGGGACAGACAACAGACACTGAAGCTTTCTTT	CASSRGQTTDTEAFF
TRBV28	TRBD2	TRBJ2-7	TGTGCCAGCAGTGCGGGACTAGCGGGCTACGAGCAGTACTTC	CASSAGLAGYEQYF
TRBV24-1	-	TRBJ1-3	TGTGCCACCAGCTTGACAGGCCTGTGGGGAAACACCATATATTTT	CATSLTGLWGNTIYF